Listed below are T cell receptor beta chains from one sample, sequenced in a study of T cell responses to AZD1222 COVID-19 vaccine. The assay was immunoSEQ multiplex PCR, and TCRdb's table has in-frame clones only and misses some. The repertoire has under 150,000 clones, around 92% of them found once; the top ten carry under 3.5%. The sample was peripheral blood, taken on day 0 of AZD1222 vaccination. All receptors come from an adult in good health. Both conserved end residues are part of each CDR3. D genes are given only for firm matches. The listing skips clone size in some rows; elsewhere it reads once, few, many or a size class.

v_gene: TRBV20-1
j_gene: TRBJ1-1
abundance: NA
d_gene: NA
CDR3nt: TGCAGTGCTAGTTTACAGTACACTGAAGCTTTCTTT
CDR3aa: CSASLQYTEAFF

v_gene: TRBV2
j_gene: TRBJ2-7
abundance: NA
d_gene: TRBD1
CDR3nt: TGTGCCAGCATCCTTGACAGGGGCAAGGGATCCTTC
CDR3aa: CASILDRGKGSF

v_gene: TRBV28
j_gene: TRBJ2-5
abundance: NA
d_gene: TRBD1
CDR3nt: TGTGCCAGCAGCCTGAGGGGGCCGAAAGAGACCCAGTACTTC
CDR3aa: CASSLRGPKETQYF

v_gene: TRBV4-2
j_gene: TRBJ2-5
abundance: NA
d_gene: NA
CDR3nt: TGTGCCAGCAGCCAACAAGGGGGCGGGAGTGTTGAGACCCAGTACTTC
CDR3aa: CASSQQGGGSVETQYF

v_gene: TRBV5-1
j_gene: TRBJ1-1
abundance: NA
d_gene: TRBD1
CDR3nt: TGCGCCAGCAGCTTGTCAGGGGGCGCGGTGAGGGCTTTCTTT
CDR3aa: CASSLSGGAVRAFF

v_gene: TRBV27
j_gene: TRBJ2-1
abundance: NA
d_gene: NA
CDR3nt: TGTGCCAGCAGTTGGTTTTCCGGCGATGAGCAGTTCTTC
CDR3aa: CASSWFSGDEQFF

v_gene: TRBV2
j_gene: TRBJ1-3
abundance: NA
d_gene: NA
CDR3nt: TGTGCCAGCAGGGCATCGGTCGGGAACACCATATATTTT
CDR3aa: CASRASVGNTIYF

v_gene: TRBV6-2/TRBV6-3
j_gene: TRBJ2-7
abundance: NA
d_gene: NA
CDR3nt: TGTGCCAGCAGTTATGGCCTCAGCTCCTACGAGCAGTACTTC
CDR3aa: CASSYGLSSYEQYF

v_gene: TRBV7-9
j_gene: TRBJ1-1
abundance: NA
d_gene: TRBD1
CDR3nt: TGTGCCAGCACCAGGACAGGTCTTGAAGCTTTCTTT
CDR3aa: CASTRTGLEAFF

v_gene: TRBV3-1/TRBV3-2
j_gene: TRBJ2-7
abundance: once
d_gene: NA
CDR3nt: TGTGCCAGCAGCCAAGACCGCCCGGGACAACCCTACGAGCAGTACTTC
CDR3aa: CASSQDRPGQPYEQYF

v_gene: TRBV12-5
j_gene: TRBJ2-7
abundance: NA
d_gene: TRBD1
CDR3nt: TGTGCTAGTGGCATGGACAGGGTCCCAACCTACGAGCAGTACTTC
CDR3aa: CASGMDRVPTYEQYF

v_gene: TRBV7-8
j_gene: TRBJ2-3
abundance: NA
d_gene: NA
CDR3nt: TGTGCCAGCAGCCAGCAGCGGGCCTCCACAGATACGCAGTATTTT
CDR3aa: CASSQQRASTDTQYF

v_gene: TRBV5-6
j_gene: TRBJ2-7
abundance: NA
d_gene: NA
CDR3nt: TGTGCCAGCAGCACGCACCAAGGAGGGGGCTCCTACGAGCAGTACTTC
CDR3aa: CASSTHQGGGSYEQYF

v_gene: TRBV5-5
j_gene: TRBJ1-1
abundance: NA
d_gene: TRBD1
CDR3nt: TGTGCCAGCAGCCTAAAGACAGGGGAACTGAGCACTGAAGCTTTCTTT
CDR3aa: CASSLKTGELSTEAFF

v_gene: TRBV27
j_gene: TRBJ1-3
abundance: NA
d_gene: NA
CDR3nt: TGTGCCGCCAACTTCGGCTCTGGAAACACCATATATTTT
CDR3aa: CAANFGSGNTIYF

v_gene: TRBV6-5
j_gene: TRBJ2-5
abundance: NA
d_gene: NA
CDR3nt: TGTGCCAGCAGTTACTCGTTCCAGGAAGAGACCCAGTACTTC
CDR3aa: CASSYSFQEETQYF

v_gene: TRBV12-3/TRBV12-4
j_gene: TRBJ2-1
abundance: NA
d_gene: NA
CDR3nt: TGTGCCAGCACCAATGTAGGGTGGGAGCAGTTCTTC
CDR3aa: CASTNVGWEQFF

v_gene: TRBV4-1
j_gene: TRBJ2-1
abundance: NA
d_gene: NA
CDR3nt: TGCGCCAGCAGCCAAGGCCCAACAGGGTTGGGATGGCTCTTC
CDR3aa: CASSQGPTGLGWLF

v_gene: TRBV14
j_gene: TRBJ2-5
abundance: NA
d_gene: TRBD1
CDR3nt: TGTGCCAGCAGCCAAGAGACAGGGATCGGAGAGACCCAGTACTTC
CDR3aa: CASSQETGIGETQYF

v_gene: TRBV7-3
j_gene: TRBJ2-2
abundance: NA
d_gene: TRBD2
CDR3nt: TGTGCCAGCAGCTTAACAGGGACTAGCGGGCGGTGGAACACCGGGGAGCTGTTTTTT
CDR3aa: CASSLTGTSGRWNTGELFF

v_gene: TRBV6-5
j_gene: TRBJ2-7
abundance: NA
d_gene: TRBD2
CDR3nt: TGTGCCAGCAGTTACGGGCCGGGAGGTTACGAGCAGTACTTC
CDR3aa: CASSYGPGGYEQYF

v_gene: TRBV2
j_gene: TRBJ2-1
abundance: NA
d_gene: NA
CDR3nt: TGTGCCAGCAGTGAAGGGACCCACAATGAGCAGTTCTTC
CDR3aa: CASSEGTHNEQFF

v_gene: TRBV14
j_gene: TRBJ2-2
abundance: NA
d_gene: NA
CDR3nt: TGTGCCAGCAGCCACTTAATGAGAGGGCAGGGAAAGAACACCGGGGAGCTGTTTTTT
CDR3aa: CASSHLMRGQGKNTGELFF

v_gene: TRBV30
j_gene: TRBJ1-1
abundance: NA
d_gene: NA
CDR3nt: TGTGCCTGGAGTGCCAAGAGGCCAGAAGCTTTCTTT
CDR3aa: CAWSAKRPEAFF

v_gene: TRBV9
j_gene: TRBJ2-1
abundance: NA
d_gene: NA
CDR3nt: TGTGCCAGCAGCGTAGGGTTCCTGGTATACAATGAGCAGTTCTTC
CDR3aa: CASSVGFLVYNEQFF

v_gene: TRBV10-3
j_gene: TRBJ1-3
abundance: NA
d_gene: NA
CDR3nt: TGTGCCATCCTTAACGCGGGAAACACCATATATTTT
CDR3aa: CAILNAGNTIYF

v_gene: TRBV10-3
j_gene: TRBJ2-7
abundance: NA
d_gene: TRBD2
CDR3nt: TGTGCCATCAGTGAGTCGGGACTAGCGGGAGGGCCGGAGCAGTACTTC
CDR3aa: CAISESGLAGGPEQYF

v_gene: TRBV5-1
j_gene: TRBJ2-1
abundance: NA
d_gene: TRBD2
CDR3nt: TGCGCCAGCAGCTTGGTGACTAGCGGGAGAGGATACAATGAGCAGTTCTTC
CDR3aa: CASSLVTSGRGYNEQFF

v_gene: TRBV3-1/TRBV3-2
j_gene: TRBJ1-2
abundance: NA
d_gene: TRBD1
CDR3nt: TGTGCCAGCAGCCGCCGAACCCAGGGGGCGCAGTATGGCTACACCTTC
CDR3aa: CASSRRTQGAQYGYTF

v_gene: TRBV11-1
j_gene: TRBJ1-6
abundance: NA
d_gene: TRBD1
CDR3nt: TGTGCCAGCAGCCCAGCGGGACAGGGTTTGTCACCCCTCCACTTT
CDR3aa: CASSPAGQGLSPLHF

v_gene: TRBV30
j_gene: TRBJ2-7
abundance: NA
d_gene: NA
CDR3nt: TGTGCCTATGAGGGGGCCTACGAGCAGTACTTC
CDR3aa: CAYEGAYEQYF